A single sample is the source of the 23 T cell receptor beta chains below, sequenced in a study of T cell responses to AZD1222 COVID-19 vaccine. Libraries were prepared by immunoSEQ multiplex PCR; TCRdb keeps only in-frame clonotypes and omits some of them. The sample lists around 180,000 clones; approximately 90% were seen once. This sample comprised peripheral blood, obtained on day 0 of AZD1222 vaccination. These receptors were collected from an adult in good health.

J is TRBJ2-1 and V is TRBV19, with TRBD2 identical over 9 bases. In germline, CDR1 is LNHDA, CDR2 SQIVND (reference sequence). Unmatched junction bases numbered 9, after V lost 0 bases and J lost 6 bases. The CDR3 length is 17 residues. The DNA of the CDR3 is TGTGCCAGTAGTATAGAACGCCTAGCGGGGTCTCGCAATGAGCAGTTCTTC. This encodes CASSIERLAGSRNEQFF.

The chain joins TRBV19 to TRBJ1-3; 10 nucleotides line up with TRBD1. CDR1 and CDR2 (germline): LNHDA, SQIVND (reference sequence). The V gene end was trimmed by 10 bases and the J gene end by 1 base; junction bases not matched to a gene: 4. This CDR3 spans 14 amino acids. The CDR3 DNA reads as TGTGCCACTAAGGGACAGGGGTCTGGAAACACCATATATTTT. Amino acid sequence: CATKGQGSGNTIYF.

The rearrangement uses TRBV19 and TRBJ1-5, with TRBD1 as a possible D gene (5 bases). The CDR3 is 14 amino acids. CDR1 and CDR2 from the germline V gene are LNHDA and SQIVND (reference sequence). V lost 5 bases and J 7 bases, leaving 15 bases between the germline ends. This chain's CDR3 is CASSDRTLVQPQHF. In nucleotides, the CDR3 is TGTGCCAGTAGTGACCGGACATTAGTGCAGCCCCAGCATTTT.

The chain carries TRBV9 and TRBJ1-2, with 7 bases identical to TRBD1. This CDR3 is 15 amino acids long. The J segment lost 2 bases and the V segment lost 2 bases, leaving 6 bases of the junction unmatched. Looked up from germline, CDR1 is SGDLS and CDR2 is YYNGEE. Here the CDR3 DNA reads TGTGCCAGCAGCGTTCAGACAGGGATGAACTATGGCTACACCTTC. Its protein is CASSVQTGMNYGYTF. The full variable domain, completed using reference TRBV9 and TRBJ1-2, is DSGVTQTPKHLITATGQRVTLRCSPRSGDLSVYWYQQSLDQGLQFLIQYYNGEERAKGNILERFSAQQFPDLHSELNLSSLELGDSALYFCASSVQTGMNYGYTFGSGTRLTVV.

This clone was counted a few times. The chain's CDR3 is CASSPDRVGYNEQFF. Written as DNA, the CDR3 is TGTGCCAGTAGTCCGGACAGGGTGGGGTACAATGAGCAGTTCTTC. This sequence joins TRBV19 and TRBJ2-1; 8 bases map to TRBD1. The CDR3 contains 15 residues. Trimming took 5 bases from V and 4 from J; bases not matched to a gene: 7. Germline V CDR1 and CDR2: LNHDA, SQIVND (reference sequence).

The V call is TRBV19, the J call TRBJ1-1; D ambiguous. The V and J ends lost 7 bases and 1 base respectively, with 13 bases between them. Germline V gives CDR1 LNHDA, CDR2 SQIVND (reference sequence). This CDR3 is built from 14 residues. The CDR3 region has the DNA TGTGCCAGTACTCCCCATATCGGGAACACTGAAGCTTTCTTT. Translated, it gives CASTPHIGNTEAFF.

J is TRBJ1-1 and V is TRBV6-5; D uncertain. The CDR3 loop spans 13 amino acids. Trimming pared 6 bases from V and 3 bases from J, leaving 11 bases between. Germline CDR1 is MNHEY and CDR2 is SVGAGI. In DNA, the CDR3 is TGTGCCAGCAGACGGACTTCGGACACTGAAGCTTTCTTT. Protein: CASRRTSDTEAFF.

The chain employs TRBV10-3 and TRBJ2-1; no clear D gene. Between the trimmed V and J ends, which lost 6 bases and 7 bases, there was a span of 7 bases. Looked up from germline, CDR1 is ENHRY and CDR2 is SYGVKD. This CDR3 region has 11 residues. The CDR3: CAISRQNEQFF. CDR3 DNA: TGTGCCATCAGCAGGCAAAATGAGCAGTTCTTC.

About this clone itself: One junction end disagrees with the germline gene, perhaps due to a read error. This chain links TRBV5-1 with TRBJ2-7, with TRBD1 matching over 7 bases. CDR1 SGHRS and CDR2 YFSETQ come from the germline V gene. The length of the CDR3 is 14 residues. CDR3 sequence: CASTLGTVSYEQYF. DNA for the CDR3: TGCGCCAGCACCTTGGGGACAGTTTCCTACGAGCAGTACTTC.

The chain is built from TRBV11-2 and TRBJ1-2; D is perhaps TRBD1 (5 bases). Germline values: CDR1 SGHAT, CDR2 FQNNGV. CDR3 length: 12 residues. The ends were cut back, 1 base at V and 8 bases at J, with 8 bases in the middle. As DNA, the CDR3 is TGTGCCAGCAGCTTAGGTCGGGACGGCTACACCTTC. Translating it yields CASSLGRDGYTF.

The count of this clone is one. The chain joins TRBV5-1 to TRBJ2-7; the match to TRBD1 covers 9 bases. With 4 bases clipped from V and 3 bases from J, the junction kept 5 bases outside the gene matches. CDR3 length equals 14 residues. Germline V gene lookup returns CDR1 SGHRS and CDR2 YFSETQ. The CDR3 DNA reads as TGCGCCAGCAGCCAAATGGACAGGGGCTACGAGCAGTACTTC. As protein: CASSQMDRGYEQYF.

The chain recombines TRBV5-6 with TRBJ1-6; 8 nucleotides match TRBD1. This CDR3 has 16 residues. CDR1 SGHDT and CDR2 YYEEEE come from the germline V gene. J lost 5 bases, V lost 3 bases, and 7 bases had no gene match. The CDR3 is CASSYRTGLNNSPLHF. CDR3 bases: TGTGCCAGCAGCTATCGGACAGGGCTAAATAATTCACCCCTCCACTTT.

In this sample, this clone turned up once. The genes are TRBV30 and TRBJ1-5; no firm D call. Germline V gives CDR1 GTSNPN, CDR2 SVGIG (reference sequence). The V end lost 0 bases, the J end lost 4 bases, and 7 bases lay between the germline ends. The CDR3 is made up of 13 amino acids. The CDR3: CAWSVDENQPQHF. The CDR3 DNA follows: TGTGCCTGGAGTGTAGACGAGAATCAGCCCCAGCATTTT.

The rearrangement uses TRBV7-2 and TRBJ1-2, with 8 bases aligning to TRBD1. There are 17 residues in the CDR3. CDR1 and CDR2 from the germline V gene are SGHTA and FQGNSA. J was trimmed by 2 bases and V by 1 base; bases with no gene match: 9. CDR3 protein: CASSLGQWTGTNYGYTF. The DNA of the CDR3 is TGTGCCAGCAGCTTAGGGCAATGGACAGGGACCAACTATGGCTACACCTTC.

V is TRBV5-4 and J is TRBJ1-1; 8 positions agree with TRBD1. J was trimmed by 5 bases and V by 5 bases; bases with no gene match: 5. Germline lookup yields CDR1 SGHNT and CDR2 YYREEE (reference sequence). The CDR3 consists of 13 residues. The CDR3: CASSPQGATEAFF. The CDR3 DNA follows: TGTGCCAGCAGTCCTCAGGGGGCAACTGAAGCTTTCTTT.

The V gene is TRBV30, the J gene TRBJ1-2, with TRBD1 matching 7 bases. With 4 bases clipped from V and 7 bases from J, the junction kept 9 bases outside the gene matches. The CDR3 loop spans 13 amino acids. The V gene's germline CDR1 is GTSNPN and CDR2 SVGIG (reference sequence). The CDR3 DNA is TGTGCCTGGAAAGGACAGGCGGGGGGTGGCTACACCTTC. It encodes CAWKGQAGGGYTF.

The chain links TRBV5-6 to TRBJ1-2; the D gene is possibly TRBD1 (6 bases). Trimming cost V 3 bases and J 2 bases, with 14 bases left between them. CDR3 length: 15 residues. The germline V gene encodes CDR1 SGHDT and CDR2 YYEEEE. The CDR3 DNA follows: TGTGCCAGCAGCTATTACGGGACACCGAACTATGGCTACACCTTC. Its protein product is CASSYYGTPNYGYTF. Filled out from reference TRBV5-6 and TRBJ1-2, the complete variable domain reads DAGVTQSPTHLIKTRGQQVTLRCSPKSGHDTVSWYQQALGQGPQFIFQYYEEEERQRGNFPDRFSGHQFPNYSSELNVNALLLGDSALYLCASSYYGTPNYGYTFGSGTRLTVV.

This clone was found a few times. The CDR3 nucleotides are TGTGCCAGCTTGAGGGGGGGCACAGATACGCAGTATTTT. Amino acids: CASLRGGTDTQYF. The J gene is TRBJ2-3, the V gene TRBV27, with D tentatively TRBD1 or TRBD2 (6 bases each). V lost 8 bases to trimming and J lost 1 base, with 10 bases between them. Germline assignment: CDR1 MNHEY and CDR2 SMNVEV (reference sequence). The CDR3 runs 13 residues.

The rearrangement joins TRBV7-2 to TRBJ2-7, with a possible D match to TRBD2 (5 bases). The V gene lost 1 base and the J gene lost 6 bases, with 13 bases spanning the gap. This CDR3 is 14 amino acids long. Looked up from germline, CDR1 is SGHTA and CDR2 is FQGNSA. The CDR3 bases are TGTGCCAGCAGCTTAGTTACACCCGAGGGCGAGCAGTACTTC. Its translation is CASSLVTPEGEQYF.

This chain uses TRBV6-5 with TRBJ1-2; TRBD1 is a possible D gene (5 bases). CDR1 is MNHEY, CDR2 SVGAGI, per germline. V was shortened by 8 bases and J by 6 bases, with 16 bases between the two germline ends. The CDR3 extends over 13 amino acids. The CDR3 here is CASVGLWGDGYTF. CDR3 coding DNA: TGTGCCAGCGTAGGTTTATGGGGCGATGGCTACACCTTC.

The CDR3 nucleotides read TGTGCCAGCAGCGATCAGGGGGCAGGTCAGACTGAAGCTTTCTTT. Translating gives CASSDQGAGQTEAFF. The chain uses TRBV7-3 and TRBJ1-1, with 8 bases lining up with TRBD1. V lost 5 bases to trimming and J lost 5 bases; unmatched junction nucleotides: 10. In germline, CDR1 is SGHTA, CDR2 FQGTGA. This CDR3 has 15 amino acids.

The gene calls are TRBV5-4 and TRBJ1-2; 8 bases fit TRBD1. The CDR3 covers 15 residues. CDR1 and CDR2 from the germline V gene are SGHNT and YYREEE (reference sequence). Trimming removed 4 bases from V and 7 bases from J; junction bases left unmatched: 12. The CDR3 region has the DNA TGTGCCAGCAGCCCTGAAACCGGGACAGGCATTGGCTACACCTTC. It specifies CASSPETGTGIGYTF.

The chain uses TRBV19 and TRBJ2-3, with D perhaps matching TRBD1 (6 bases). Germline V gene sequence: CDR1 LNHDA, CDR2 SQIVND (reference sequence). The CDR3 sequence is 16 residues long. V lost 6 bases and J 3 bases, leaving 19 bases between the germline ends. For the CDR3, the DNA is TGTGCCAGTAGCTCACAGGGTTTTGAGATGACAGATACGCAGTATTTT. It yields the protein CASSSQGFEMTDTQYF.